This TCR beta chain was captured in a study of breast tumors, draining lymph nodes, adjacent tissues. General observations from the study: Compared with lymph nodes, tumors were less diverse; compared with nontumor tissue, more.

The CDR3 is made up of 15 amino acids. V dropped 7 bases and J dropped 7; count of bases not matched to a gene: 7. MiXCR, run by TCRdb on the multiplex PCR reads, gives a single entry per CDR3 protein. The data show under 25,000 distinct CDR3 sequences, 43% seen once. With regard to this clonotype: Its antigen is unidentified.

The TCR sequence derives from a female donor with breast cancer. Some clones in this sample may be carry-over from other donors' samples. The rearrangement joins TRBV12-3 or TRBV12-4 to TRBJ2-1, with 13 bases aligning to TRBD2. Material: breast tumor tissue. Here the CDR3 reads CASTSRTSGRNEQFF. The CDR3 nucleotides are TGTGCCAGCACCTCCAGGACTAGCGGGAGAAATGAGCAGTTCTTC.